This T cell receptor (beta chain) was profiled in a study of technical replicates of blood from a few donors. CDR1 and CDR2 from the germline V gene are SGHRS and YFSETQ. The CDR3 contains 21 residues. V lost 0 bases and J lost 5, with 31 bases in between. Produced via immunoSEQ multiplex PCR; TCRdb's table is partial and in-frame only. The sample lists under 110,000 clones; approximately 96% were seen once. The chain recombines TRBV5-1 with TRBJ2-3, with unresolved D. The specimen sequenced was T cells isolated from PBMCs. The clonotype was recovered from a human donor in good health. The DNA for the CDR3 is TGCGCCAGCAGCTTGGTGACGTTGGTGGTTATGTTCGGCAGAGAGGTAGATACGCAGTATTTT. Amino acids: CASSLVTLVVMFGREVDTQYF.